The T cell receptor beta chain described here comes from a study of CD8 T cells in Susac syndrome. Study in general: Clinical remission applied to roughly 8 sequenced Susac syndrome patients, and five or six had active disease.

An input of roughly 0.5 to 1 ug of RNA was subjected to reverse transcription using random hexamers. TCRdb ran MiXCR on the immunoSEQ multiplex PCR reads and lists one entry per CDR3 protein. This table has approximately 210,000 distinct CDR3 sequences, approximately 94% appearing once. The germline V gene has CDR1 DFQATT and CDR2 SNEGSKA (reference sequence). Trimming stripped 4 bases from V and 1 base from J, with 7 bases between. This CDR3 has 12 residues. The TCR originated in a human donor with Susac syndrome. Sequencing input: CD4+ T cells from PBMCs. V and J are TRBV20-1 and TRBJ2-5; D unclear. The chain's CDR3 is CSAKESQETQYF. CDR3 coding DNA: TGCAGTGCTAAAGAGAGCCAAGAGACCCAGTACTTC.